The 21 T cell receptor beta chains given below trace back to one sample, sequenced in a study of blood T cells in healthy people across ages. The second PCR ran about 6 to 12 cycles with a sample-barcoded 5' primer and J-beta primers. One entry per CDR3 protein results from TCRdb running MiXCR on the 5' RACE reads. The profile shows some 1.7 million distinct CDR3 sequences, 28% of them singletons. The sample consisted of blood. The receptors come from a woman between 25 and 40 years old in good health.

This clonotype was counted only a few times. The chain uses TRBV5-6 and TRBJ2-7; 7 bases are a match to TRBD1. CDR1 SGHDT and CDR2 YYEEEE come from the germline V gene. The CDR3 sequence is 16 residues long. V shed 4 bases, J shed 2 bases, and the junction held 12 bases outside the gene matches. CDR3 sequence: CASSVPFTGQPYEQYF. In nucleotides, the CDR3 is TGTGCCAGCAGCGTGCCCTTTACGGGACAGCCCTACGAGCAGTACTTC. The whole variable domain, remainder taken from reference TRBV5-6 and TRBJ2-7, is DAGVTQSPTHLIKTRGQQVTLRCSPKSGHDTVSWYQQALGQGPQFIFQYYEEEERQRGNFPDRFSGHQFPNYSSELNVNALLLGDSALYLCASSVPFTGQPYEQYFGPGTRLTVT.

There are many counts of this clonotype. The chain uses TRBV29-1 and TRBJ2-1; the D is unclear. V lost 5 bases and J 2 bases, leaving 10 bases between the germline ends. This CDR3 has 13 amino acids. Germline CDR1 is SQVTM and CDR2 is ANQGSEA. CDR3: CSVKDGTYNEQFF. The CDR3 bases are TGCAGCGTTAAGGACGGTACCTACAATGAGCAGTTCTTC.

This clonotype was picked up a small number of times. At one boundary the junction diverges from the germline segment, which might be a read error. V usage is TRBV29-1 and J usage is TRBJ1-6; D is unclear. The CDR3 has 13 amino acids. The germline V gene encodes CDR1 SQVTM and CDR2 ANQGSEA. CDR3 residues: CSVAATSNSSLHF. CDR3 nucleotides: TGCAGCGTTGCGGCGACTTCGAATTCATCCCTCCACTTT.

This chain joins TRBV20-1 and TRBJ2-4; D is unresolved. V dropped 0 bases and J dropped 2 bases, with 5 bases sitting between them. The germline CDR1 and CDR2 sequences are DFQATT and SNEGSKA (reference sequence). This CDR3 is built from 13 residues. The CDR3 DNA sequence: TGCAGTGCTAGAGAGGGGTCCAAAAACATTCAGTACTTC. It encodes CSAREGSKNIQYF.

The rearrangement uses TRBV6-1 and TRBJ1-2; 9 bases match TRBD1. CDR1 is MNHNS, CDR2 SASEGT, per germline. The CDR3 covers 17 residues. J lost 10 bases, V lost 5 bases, and 20 bases had no gene match. The CDR3 DNA reads TGTGCCAGCAGTACGACACGATACGTCCGGGACAGGGCCAACTACACCTTC. As protein: CASSTTRYVRDRANYTF.

The rearrangement uses TRBV29-1 and TRBJ2-5; TRBD1 matches 8 bases. With V trimmed by 6 bases and J by 4 bases, 10 bases remained unmatched. The germline V gene has CDR1 SQVTM and CDR2 ANQGSEA. The CDR3 spans 14 residues. The CDR3 coding sequence is TGCAGCGTCCACCCCCAGGGGGCGGGAGAGACCCAGTACTTC. This translates into CSVHPQGAGETQYF.

Ten or more counts support this clonotype. The chain couples TRBV6-2 or TRBV6-3 to TRBJ2-3; 11 bases line up with TRBD2. The length of the CDR3 is 17 residues. V trimming: 4 bases; J trimming: 0 bases; junction bases outside the gene matches: 6. From germline, CDR1 is MNHEY and CDR2 SVGEGT. CDR3 sequence: CASSSGTSGVSTDTQYF. The CDR3 nucleotides read TGTGCCAGCAGTTCCGGGACTAGCGGTGTTAGCACAGATACGCAGTATTTT.

In DNA, the CDR3 is TGTGCCTGGAGTGTGACGGATTCCACCGGGGAGCTGTTTTTT. Translating it yields CAWSVTDSTGELFF. The rearrangement uses TRBV30 and TRBJ2-2; D gene unclear. Looked up from germline, CDR1 is GTSNPN and CDR2 is SVGIG (reference sequence). V shed 0 bases and J shed 4 bases, with 9 bases lying between them. The CDR3 spans 14 residues.

This clonotype was recorded a few times. The genes are TRBV18 and TRBJ2-4; D is uncertain. Gene TRBJ2-7 matches the end of the DNA better, so the J call may be wrong. Looked up from germline, CDR1 is KGHSH and CDR2 is LQKENI. CDR3 size: 13 residues. The CDR3 sequence: CASSPDLEHEQYF. The CDR3 region has the DNA TGTGCCAGCTCACCTGATCTTGAACACGAGCAGTACTTC.

The chain employs TRBV5-1 and TRBJ2-1, with TRBD2 matching 7 bases. Trimming cost V 0 bases and J 4 bases; bases outside gene matches: 7. CDR3 size: 16 residues. Looked up from germline, CDR1 is SGHRS and CDR2 is YFSETQ. The CDR3 DNA sequence: TGCGCCAGCAGCTTGGAATGTTCTAGCGGATACAATGAGCAGTTCTTC. It encodes CASSLECSSGYNEQFF. The whole variable domain, filled in from reference TRBV5-1 and TRBJ2-1, reads KAGVTQTPRYLIKTRGQQVTLSCSPISGHRSVSWYQQTPGQGLQFLFEYFSETQRNKGNFPGRFSGRQFSNSRSEMNVSTLELGDSALYLCASSLECSSGYNEQFFGPGTRLTVL.

This clonotype was observed a few times. The chain employs TRBV7-2 and TRBJ2-7; D is possibly TRBD1 (5 bases). The length of the CDR3 is 14 residues. Germline CDR1 is SGHTA and CDR2 is FQGNSA. Trimming removed 4 bases from V and 5 bases from J, with 15 bases in between. CDR3 loop: CASSSQFDSHEQYF. DNA for the CDR3: TGTGCCAGCAGCTCTCAATTCGACAGCCACGAGCAGTACTTC.

This clonotype was seen only once. A much larger clonotype is one base distant, so this may be a read error. The chain joins TRBV7-6 to TRBJ2-5; 10 bases fit TRBD2. Germline values: CDR1 SGHVS, CDR2 FNYEAQ. The CDR3 totals 16 residues. CDR3 nucleotide sequence: TGTACCAGCAGCTTAGATCCTAGCGGGAGTATGGAGACCCAGTACTTC. It specifies CTSSLDPSGSMETQYF.

Concerning this clonotype: A much larger clone sits a single nucleotide away, making a read error possible. The gene calls are TRBV6-6 and TRBJ2-1, with 8 bases aligning to TRBD2. The CDR3 has 13 residues. CDR1 is MNHNY and CDR2 is SVGAGI in the germline V gene (reference sequence). Trimming at V came to 6 bases and at J to 13 bases, leaving 11 bases not matched to a gene. CDR3 region: CASSTGTRIPQFF. The CDR3 DNA follows: TGTGCCAGCAGCACCGGGACTAGAATCCCCCAGTTCTTC.

This clonotype was seen a few times. The chain has TRBV12-5 and TRBJ2-7; D perhaps matches TRBD1 (6 bases). This CDR3 has 13 residues. Trimming took off 7 bases at V and 0 bases at J, with 10 bases between the two ends. The V gene's germline CDR1 is LGHNT and CDR2 FRNRAP. The CDR3 DNA follows: TGTGCTAGTGTCCAACAGGGCTCCTACGAGCAGTACTTC. Its translation: CASVQQGSYEQYF.

This clonotype was seen more than once but under ten times. The rearrangement joins TRBV6-5 to TRBJ2-2; D remains unclear. Germline V gene sequence: CDR1 MNHEY, CDR2 SVGAGI. Trimming cost V 8 bases and J 2 bases, with 12 bases left between them. The CDR3 has 14 amino acids. The CDR3 nucleotides read TGTGCCAGCCGCCCTGACATAAACACCGGGGAGCTGTTTTTT. Encoded protein: CASRPDINTGELFF.

The J gene is TRBJ2-3, the V gene TRBV20-1; possibly TRBD2 for D (5 bases). The CDR3 extends over 14 amino acids. V shed 1 base and J shed 2 bases, with 10 bases lying between them. The germline V gene has CDR1 DFQATT and CDR2 SNEGSKA (reference sequence). CDR3 residues: CSARGPGYTDTQYF. The CDR3 DNA reads as TGCAGTGCTAGAGGCCCGGGGTACACAGATACGCAGTATTTT.

A single count supports this clonotype. The CDR3 region is CASSLTPQRDGYTF. Here the CDR3 DNA reads TGTGCCAGCAGCCTGACGCCCCAAAGGGATGGCTACACCTTC. The chain employs TRBV7-2 and TRBJ1-2; D ambiguous. Between the trimmed V and J ends, which lost 5 bases and 6 bases, there was a span of 16 bases. The germline CDR1 and CDR2 sequences are SGHTA and FQGNSA. This CDR3 spans 14 amino acids.

This clonotype appeared many times. A clone one base away is much larger, so this may be a read error. The gene calls are TRBV6-5 and TRBJ2-5; D gene uncertain. The V gene's germline CDR1 is MNHEY and CDR2 SVGAGI. The CDR3 spans 11 residues. CDR3 sequence (DNA): TGTGCCAGCAGTTTTAAAGAGGCCCAGTACTTC. Its protein is CASSFKEAQYF.

V is TRBV3-1 and J is TRBJ1-1; TRBD1 agrees at 10 bases. The CDR3 runs 15 residues. Germline V gene lookup returns CDR1 LGHDT and CDR2 YNNKEL (reference sequence). V lost 5 bases to trimming and J lost 6 bases; unmatched junction nucleotides: 9. CDR3 in DNA: TGTGCCAGCAGCTTAACGACAGGGGGCTACGCTGAAGCTTTCTTT. This translates into CASSLTTGGYAEAFF.

The V call is TRBV28, the J call TRBJ2-2; no firm D call. Trimming took off 11 bases at V and 4 bases at J, with 11 bases between the two ends. Germline V CDR1 and CDR2: MDHEN, SYDVKM. The CDR3 is 12 residues long. The CDR3: CAHRQPTGELFF. CDR3 in DNA: TGTGCCCACCGGCAGCCCACCGGGGAGCTGTTTTTT.

The V gene is TRBV3-1, the J gene TRBJ1-6; D possibly corresponds to TRBD1 (6 bases). This CDR3 is 17 amino acids long. Germline V CDR1 and CDR2: LGHDT, YNNKEL (reference sequence). Between the trimmed V and J ends, which lost 0 bases and 8 bases, there was a span of 17 bases. In DNA form, the CDR3 reads TGTGCCAGCAGCCAAGACCCGCCCACCGGGGGCCATTCACCCCTCCACTTT. Protein product: CASSQDPPTGGHSPLHF.